These 2 T cell receptor beta chains originate from one sample sequenced in a study of cytomegalovirus exposure and HLA in healthy donors. PCR involved 60 Vbeta and 13 Jbeta primers. Clones were read by immunoSEQ multiplex PCR, and TCRdb kept only the in-frame ones, dropping some. The sample records 130,000 or so clones, 70% to 75% being singletons. Sequenced material: PBMCs. The source is a man between 25 and 39 years old in good health and CMV-seronegative.

This clone has only one observation. The chain couples TRBV5-1 to TRBJ2-1; weak D call: TRBD2 (5 bases). V was clipped by 0 bases and J by 0 bases, with 10 bases between them. Germline loops: CDR1 SGHRS, CDR2 YFSETQ. This CDR3 region has 16 residues. CDR3 nucleotide sequence: TGCGCCAGCAGCTTGGGAGGGCCTAGCTCCTACAATGAGCAGTTCTTC. It is translated as CASSLGGPSSYNEQFF.

The V gene is TRBV11-2, the J gene TRBJ2-5, with 7 bases that match TRBD2. Per germline, CDR1 SGHAT and CDR2 FQNNGV. The junction had 5 bases not matched to a gene; V was cut back by 4 bases and J by 3 bases. The CDR3 extends over 14 amino acids. CDR3 sequence: CASSYRAGKETQYF. CDR3 nucleotides: TGTGCCAGCAGCTACCGAGCGGGGAAAGAGACCCAGTACTTC. The entire variable domain, with the rest obtained from reference TRBV11-2 and TRBJ2-5, is as follows: EAGVAQSPRYKIIEKRQSVAFWCNPISGHATLYWYQQILGQGPKLLIQFQNNGVVDDSQLPKDRFSAERLKGVDSTLKIQPAKLEDSAVYLCASSYRAGKETQYFGPGTRLLVL.